One sample yielded the 3 T cell receptor beta chains listed below, sequenced in a study of OX40 agonist ivuxolimab in advanced cancers. Assay: immunoSEQ multiplex PCR; the TCRdb copy retains only in-frame clones and omits some. This table holds some 58,000 clones, about 82% found once. The material sequenced was CD4+ or CD8+ T cells sorted from blood, taken in a trial of the OX40 agonist ivuxolimab. These TCRs come from an adult with an advanced solid tumor such as melanoma, head and neck, liver or kidney cancer.

The J gene is TRBJ1-3, the V gene TRBV1; the table gives TRBD1 as D, unverified against the DNA. TRBV1 is designated a pseudogene. The CDR3 sequence is 17 residues long. The CDR3 DNA is TGCACCAGCAGCCAAGATCGGGACAGCCCCTCTGGAAACACCATATATTTT. Encoded protein: CTSSQDRDSPSGNTIYF.

The chain couples TRBV6-1 to TRBJ2-3; D remains unclear. V lost 3 bases and J 2 bases, leaving 6 bases between the germline ends. CDR3 length: 13 amino acids. Germline CDR1 reads MNHNS; CDR2 reads SASEGT. The DNA for the CDR3 is TGTGCCAGCAGTGAGGGCCACACAGATACGCAGTATTTT. It is translated as CASSEGHTDTQYF.

This chain links TRBV19 with TRBJ1-5; D is undetermined. The V end lost 3 bases, the J end lost 0 bases, and 9 bases lay between the germline ends. CDR1 is LNHDA and CDR2 is SQIVND in the germline V gene (reference sequence). The CDR3 has 15 amino acids. CDR3 bases: TGTGCCAGTAGTATTAATGAATATAGCAATCAGCCCCAGCATTTT. This sequence encodes CASSINEYSNQPQHF.